The rows below give T cell receptor beta chains drawn from one sample of a study of shared clonotypes between healthy human individuals. The data were produced by immunoSEQ multiplex PCR, yet TCRdb's version contains in-frame clones alone and is incomplete. The sample carries over a million clones, about 75% recorded once. Sequenced material: memory CD4+ T cells sorted from blood. All receptors derive from a man aged 18 to 30 in good health. Both conserved end residues are part of each CDR3. D genes are given only for firm matches. The size entry is marked missing in some rows and otherwise reads once, few, many or a size class.

clone_size: -
v_call: TRBV6-5
d_call: TRBD2
j_call: TRBJ2-3
cdr3_length: 15
cdr3_nt: TGTGCCAGCAGTCCGGGACTAGCGTTCCTTGGCTCGCAGTATTTT
cdr3_aa: CASSPGLAFLGSQYF

clone_size: -
v_call: TRBV29-1
d_call: -
j_call: TRBJ1-1
cdr3_length: 13
cdr3_nt: TGCAGCGTAGAGCCCATACAGGGTGGAGGAGCTTTCTTT
cdr3_aa: CSVEPIQGGGAFF

clone_size: -
v_call: TRBV5-1
d_call: -
j_call: TRBJ2-3
cdr3_length: 16
cdr3_nt: TGCGCCAGCAGCTTGGCGGTTCCCGGACGCACAGATACGCAGTATTTT
cdr3_aa: CASSLAVPGRTDTQYF

clone_size: -
v_call: TRBV5-1
d_call: -
j_call: TRBJ2-5
cdr3_length: 14
cdr3_nt: TGCGCCAGCAGCCCCGGGGTGGGAGAAGAGACCCAGTACTTC
cdr3_aa: CASSPGVGEETQYF

clone_size: -
v_call: TRBV28
d_call: TRBD1
j_call: TRBJ1-2
cdr3_length: 15
cdr3_nt: TGTGCCAGCAGCATACCCGGGACAGGGGGATCTGGCTACACCTTC
cdr3_aa: CASSIPGTGGSGYTF

clone_size: -
v_call: TRBV5-1
d_call: TRBD2
j_call: TRBJ2-5
cdr3_length: 15
cdr3_nt: TGCGCCAGCAGCTTGGCCGGGGGGACCCAAGAGACCCAGTACTTC
cdr3_aa: CASSLAGGTQETQYF

clone_size: once
v_call: TRBV6-1
d_call: -
j_call: TRBJ1-4
cdr3_length: 15
cdr3_nt: TGTGCCAGCAGTAGCTGGGTGTCAACTAATGAAAAACTGTTTTTT
cdr3_aa: CASSSWVSTNEKLFF

clone_size: -
v_call: TRBV28
d_call: TRBD1
j_call: TRBJ2-7
cdr3_length: 16
cdr3_nt: TGTGCCAGCAGTTTATTAGGACAGGGGGGATCCTACGAGCAGTACTTC
cdr3_aa: CASSLLGQGGSYEQYF

clone_size: -
v_call: TRBV13
d_call: TRBD2
j_call: TRBJ2-3
cdr3_length: 15
cdr3_nt: TGTGCCAGCAGCCCCGAGCGGGGTCTCACAGATACGCAGTATTTT
cdr3_aa: CASSPERGLTDTQYF

clone_size: -
v_call: TRBV5-1
d_call: TRBD1
j_call: TRBJ2-2
cdr3_length: 15
cdr3_nt: TGCGCCAGCAGCCCGGACAGGACGAACACCGGGGAGCTGTTTTTT
cdr3_aa: CASSPDRTNTGELFF

clone_size: -
v_call: TRBV6-1
d_call: -
j_call: TRBJ2-5
cdr3_length: 14
cdr3_nt: TGTGCCAGCAGTGAAGGGAGCGGGTGGGGGACCCAGTACTTC
cdr3_aa: CASSEGSGWGTQYF

clone_size: -
v_call: TRBV5-1
d_call: TRBD1
j_call: TRBJ2-7
cdr3_length: 14
cdr3_nt: TGCGCCAGCAGTAGAAACAGGGGGGTGGAAGAGCAGTACTTC
cdr3_aa: CASSRNRGVEEQYF

clone_size: -
v_call: TRBV30
d_call: -
j_call: TRBJ1-2
cdr3_length: 14
cdr3_nt: TGTGCCTGGAGTAGAGTGGGCAGTCTATATGGCTACACCTTC
cdr3_aa: CAWSRVGSLYGYTF

clone_size: -
v_call: TRBV30
d_call: -
j_call: TRBJ1-2
cdr3_length: 14
cdr3_nt: TGTGCCTGGAGCCGGGACACCAGGAACTATGGCTACACCTTC
cdr3_aa: CAWSRDTRNYGYTF

clone_size: -
v_call: TRBV2
d_call: TRBD2
j_call: TRBJ2-1
cdr3_length: 15
cdr3_nt: TGTGCCAGCAGTGAATCTGGCGGGAGAAGGGATGAGCAGTTCTTC
cdr3_aa: CASSESGGRRDEQFF

clone_size: -
v_call: TRBV10-3
d_call: TRBD2
j_call: TRBJ2-5
cdr3_length: 15
cdr3_nt: TGTGCCATCAAGGCTAGCGGGGCGTACCAAGAGACCCAGTACTTC
cdr3_aa: CAIKASGAYQETQYF

clone_size: few
v_call: TRBV18
d_call: -
j_call: TRBJ1-3
cdr3_length: 13
cdr3_nt: TGTGCCAGCTCAGGGGGTTCTGGAAACACCATATATTTT
cdr3_aa: CASSGGSGNTIYF

clone_size: -
v_call: TRBV5-1
d_call: -
j_call: TRBJ1-1
cdr3_length: 13
cdr3_nt: TGCGCCAGCAGCTCATACACGAACACTGAAGCTTTCTTT
cdr3_aa: CASSSYTNTEAFF

clone_size: -
v_call: TRBV7-2
d_call: -
j_call: TRBJ2-7
cdr3_length: 14
cdr3_nt: TGTGCCAGCAGCTTAGCCAGGGACTCCTACGAGCAGTACTTC
cdr3_aa: CASSLARDSYEQYF

clone_size: -
v_call: TRBV28
d_call: TRBD1
j_call: TRBJ2-2
cdr3_length: 17
cdr3_nt: TGTGCCAGCAGTGTTCCACTGGGACAGGGCTACACCGGGGAGCTGTTTTTT
cdr3_aa: CASSVPLGQGYTGELFF

clone_size: once
v_call: TRBV6-5
d_call: TRBD1
j_call: TRBJ2-1
cdr3_length: 12
cdr3_nt: TGTGCCAGCAGTCCAGGACAGGGAGCCCCCTTCTTC
cdr3_aa: CASSPGQGAPFF

clone_size: -
v_call: TRBV5-1
d_call: -
j_call: TRBJ2-7
cdr3_length: 15
cdr3_nt: TGCGCCAGCAGCTTCAGTGGGATCGGGGCCTACGAGCAGTACTTC
cdr3_aa: CASSFSGIGAYEQYF

clone_size: -
v_call: TRBV6-1
d_call: -
j_call: TRBJ2-7
cdr3_length: 13
cdr3_nt: TGTGCCAGCAGTGAAGCGCCCTCCTACGAGCAGTACTTC
cdr3_aa: CASSEAPSYEQYF

clone_size: -
v_call: TRBV6-6
d_call: TRBD1
j_call: TRBJ2-3
cdr3_length: 15
cdr3_nt: TGTGCCAGCACGGGGGGACAGGGGGCTAGAGATACGCAGTATTTT
cdr3_aa: CASTGGQGARDTQYF

clone_size: many
v_call: TRBV2
d_call: TRBD1
j_call: TRBJ1-5
cdr3_length: 14
cdr3_nt: TGTGCCAGCAAAACGGACAGGAGCAATCAGCCCCAGCATTTT
cdr3_aa: CASKTDRSNQPQHF

clone_size: -
v_call: TRBV7-3
d_call: -
j_call: TRBJ2-3
cdr3_length: 14
cdr3_nt: TGTGCCAGCTCTGGCGGGTTACGCACAGATACGCAGTATTTT
cdr3_aa: CASSGGLRTDTQYF

clone_size: -
v_call: TRBV18
d_call: TRBD1
j_call: TRBJ1-4
cdr3_length: 16
cdr3_nt: TGTGCCAGCTCACCACCAAGGACAGGGAGGAATGAAAAACTGTTTTTT
cdr3_aa: CASSPPRTGRNEKLFF

clone_size: few
v_call: TRBV30
d_call: -
j_call: TRBJ1-5
cdr3_length: 14
cdr3_nt: TGTGCCTGGAGTGTAGCCCCACGCAATCAGCCCCAGCATTTT
cdr3_aa: CAWSVAPRNQPQHF

clone_size: -
v_call: TRBV11-2
d_call: -
j_call: TRBJ2-1
cdr3_length: 12
cdr3_nt: TGTGCCAGCAGCCGATGGGTTGGGGAGCAGTTCTTC
cdr3_aa: CASSRWVGEQFF

clone_size: -
v_call: TRBV19
d_call: -
j_call: TRBJ2-3
cdr3_length: 15
cdr3_nt: TGTGCCAGTAGTATCGCTGGACAGAACACAGATACGCAGTATTTT
cdr3_aa: CASSIAGQNTDTQYF

clone_size: once
v_call: TRBV14
d_call: -
j_call: TRBJ2-7
cdr3_length: 13
cdr3_nt: TGTGCCAGCAGCCAAAGTCGTACAGGCGAGCAGTACTTC
cdr3_aa: CASSQSRTGEQYF

clone_size: -
v_call: TRBV10-1
d_call: TRBD2
j_call: TRBJ2-1
cdr3_length: 15
cdr3_nt: TGCGCCAGCAGTGGAGCGGGGGGGAAATACAATGAGCAGTTCTTC
cdr3_aa: CASSGAGGKYNEQFF

clone_size: -
v_call: TRBV2
d_call: -
j_call: TRBJ2-1
cdr3_length: 13
cdr3_nt: TGTGCCAGCAGTGAGATTGAAAGAGGTGAGCAGTTCTTC
cdr3_aa: CASSEIERGEQFF

clone_size: -
v_call: TRBV15
d_call: -
j_call: TRBJ2-2
cdr3_length: 12
cdr3_nt: TGTGCCACCAGCAGAAGTACCGGGGAGCTGTTTTTT
cdr3_aa: CATSRSTGELFF

clone_size: -
v_call: TRBV5-1
d_call: -
j_call: TRBJ1-1
cdr3_length: 15
cdr3_nt: TGCGCCAGCAGCTCCCGGAGGATCGGGAACACTGAAGCTTTCTTT
cdr3_aa: CASSSRRIGNTEAFF

clone_size: -
v_call: TRBV5-1
d_call: TRBD2
j_call: TRBJ2-1
cdr3_length: 15
cdr3_nt: TGCGCCAGCAGCCCCCCTCTAGCGGGAGTGAGTGAGCAGTTCTTC
cdr3_aa: CASSPPLAGVSEQFF

clone_size: -
v_call: TRBV7-3
d_call: TRBD1
j_call: TRBJ2-1
cdr3_length: 15
cdr3_nt: TGTGCCAGCAGCAAGGGACAGGGGAGGGTCAATGAGCAGTTCTTC
cdr3_aa: CASSKGQGRVNEQFF

clone_size: -
v_call: TRBV6-1
d_call: TRBD1
j_call: TRBJ1-2
cdr3_length: 13
cdr3_nt: TGTGCCAGCAGTGCGGACAGGAGCTATGGCTACACCTTC
cdr3_aa: CASSADRSYGYTF

clone_size: -
v_call: TRBV6-5
d_call: TRBD1
j_call: TRBJ1-1
cdr3_length: 13
cdr3_nt: TGTGCCAGCCATTCGACAGGGGGCGTGTTGACTTTCTTT
cdr3_aa: CASHSTGGVLTFF

clone_size: many
v_call: TRBV11-3
d_call: -
j_call: TRBJ2-5
cdr3_length: 12
cdr3_nt: TGTGCCAGCAGCGGGCAAGACGAGACCCAGTACTTC
cdr3_aa: CASSGQDETQYF

clone_size: few
v_call: TRBV10-3
d_call: -
j_call: TRBJ2-7
cdr3_length: 12
cdr3_nt: TGTGCCATCAGTGGGGGAGACTACGAGCAGTACTTC
cdr3_aa: CAISGGDYEQYF

clone_size: -
v_call: TRBV19
d_call: -
j_call: TRBJ2-2
cdr3_length: 14
cdr3_nt: TGTGCCAGTAGTATTGCAGGGTTTGGAGGGGAGCTGTTTTTT
cdr3_aa: CASSIAGFGGELFF

clone_size: -
v_call: TRBV2
d_call: -
j_call: TRBJ2-5
cdr3_length: 12
cdr3_nt: TGTGCCAGCAGTGGGCTAGAAGAGACCCAGTACTTC
cdr3_aa: CASSGLEETQYF

clone_size: -
v_call: TRBV7-2
d_call: TRBD2
j_call: TRBJ2-5
cdr3_length: 16
cdr3_nt: TGTGCCAGCAGCTTAGTTCAGGGGATAGCGGGGGAGACCCAGTACTTC
cdr3_aa: CASSLVQGIAGETQYF

clone_size: -
v_call: TRBV27
d_call: TRBD1
j_call: TRBJ1-2
cdr3_length: 16
cdr3_nt: TGTGCCAGCAGTACTACGTACGACAGGGGGTACTATGGCTACACCTTC
cdr3_aa: CASSTTYDRGYYGYTF

clone_size: many
v_call: TRBV30
d_call: -
j_call: TRBJ1-6
cdr3_length: 13
cdr3_nt: TGTGCCTGCCTGGAGGGCCGGAATTCACCCCTCCACTTT
cdr3_aa: CACLEGRNSPLHF

clone_size: -
v_call: TRBV25-1
d_call: -
j_call: TRBJ1-2
cdr3_length: 11
cdr3_nt: TGTGCCAGCAGGGGGGGGACGCGCTACACCTTC
cdr3_aa: CASRGGTRYTF